The table lists the clone carrying this T cell receptor (beta chain) with many counts. The antigen is unknown. The data stem from a study of blood T cells in healthy people across ages. Together with a sample-barcoded 5' primer, a J-beta primer mix was included in a second PCR lasting roughly 6 to 12 cycles. TCRdb redid the calling of the 5' RACE reads with MiXCR, one entry per CDR3 protein. The sample consists of about 650,000 distinct CDR3 sequences, about 30% of them appearing once. The V end lost 8 bases, the J end lost 12 bases, and 26 bases lay between the germline ends. Germline V lookup: CDR1 MDHEN, CDR2 SYDVKM. This CDR3 is built from 14 residues. Study-wide results and limits: It was the long-lived donors that had more naive CD4+ cells and higher diversity than aged donors. CMV status of donors was unknown, possibly confounding expanded clonotype changes.

The sequencing sample was made of blood. The chain links TRBV28 to TRBJ2-7; possible D gene TRBD1, 5 bases. The source of this sequence is a woman at least 80 years old in good health. Written as DNA, the CDR3 is TGTGCCAGCGGCCTCAAGGGGCGACCTACGATCCCGTACTTC. Translation gives CASGLKGRPTIPYF.